One sample yielded the 31 T cell receptor beta chains listed below, sequenced in a study of cytomegalovirus exposure and HLA in healthy donors. This PCR relied on a set of 60 Vbeta primers and 13 Jbeta primers. Sequenced by immunoSEQ multiplex PCR; TCRdb stores in-frame clones only, minus some. The data contain under 150,000 clones, approximately 80% of them singletons. The sample was PBMCs. The source is a man aged 50 to 60 in good health and CMV-seronegative.

The chain joins TRBV19 to TRBJ1-6; TRBD1 agrees at 9 bases. Germline V lookup: CDR1 LNHDA, CDR2 SQIVND (reference sequence). V was pared by 3 bases and J by 9 bases, with 9 bases of the junction left unmatched. The CDR3 consists of 16 residues. The CDR3 sequence is CASSMRTGALGSPLHF. CDR3 bases: TGTGCCAGTAGTATGAGGACAGGGGCCCTAGGTTCACCCCTCCACTTT.

This chain joins TRBV7-3 and TRBJ2-2; weak D call: TRBD2 (6 bases). The CDR3 is 14 amino acids. The V and J ends lost 6 bases and 5 bases respectively, with 13 bases between them. Germline V lookup: CDR1 SGHTA, CDR2 FQGTGA. The CDR3 protein is CASSNRGGTGELFF. CDR3 sequence (DNA): TGTGCCAGCAGTAATCGTGGAGGGACCGGGGAGCTGTTTTTT.

V is TRBV27 and J is TRBJ2-7, with a weak D call TRBD1 (6 bases). Germline CDR1 MNHEY, CDR2 SMNVEV (reference sequence). The V end was cut by 6 bases, the J end by 1 base, with 10 bases between. The CDR3 consists of 13 residues. CDR3 loop: CASRRDKSYEQYF. In nucleotides, the CDR3 is TGTGCCAGCAGAAGGGACAAGTCCTACGAGCAGTACTTC.

The chain is built from TRBV7-3 and TRBJ2-1, with D possibly TRBD1 on 6 matching bases. V dropped 1 base and J dropped 1 base, with 11 bases sitting between them. CDR1 and CDR2 from the germline V gene are SGHTA and FQGTGA. This CDR3 comprises 16 residues. The CDR3 nucleotides read TGTGCCAGCAGCTTAAGCTCAGGGGAGTCCTACAATGAGCAGTTCTTC. Amino acid sequence: CASSLSSGESYNEQFF.

The chain joins TRBV9 to TRBJ1-5, with 7 bases lining up with TRBD1. V shed 4 bases and J 3 bases; nucleotides not matched to a gene: 4. The CDR3 is 14 residues long. Looked up from germline, CDR1 is SGDLS and CDR2 is YYNGEE. For the CDR3, the DNA is TGTGCCAGCAGCCCGGGACAGCCCAATCAGCCCCAGCATTTT. Its protein product is CASSPGQPNQPQHF.

There are a few counts of this clone. The chain couples TRBV6-5 to TRBJ2-5; the match to TRBD2 covers 11 bases. In germline, CDR1 is MNHEY, CDR2 SVGAGI. The CDR3 is 15 amino acids. With 7 bases clipped from V and 2 bases from J, the junction kept 6 bases outside the gene matches. The CDR3, as DNA: TGTGCCAGCAAAATAGCGGGAGGGTCACAAGAGACCCAGTACTTC. Its protein is CASKIAGGSQETQYF.

The chain carries TRBV10-3 and TRBJ2-6; 13 bases map to TRBD2. CDR3 length: 18 amino acids. CDR1 is ENHRY and CDR2 is SYGVKD in the germline V gene. Germline trimming cut 6 bases from V and 1 base from J; bases unmatched to any gene: 6. CDR3 nucleotides: TGTGCCATCAGGCCAGGACTAGCGGGAGAGTCTGGGGCCAACGTCCTGACTTTC. Protein: CAIRPGLAGESGANVLTF.

The chain recombines TRBV7-8 with TRBJ2-5; D is undetermined. Germline CDR1 reads SGHVS; CDR2 reads FQNEAQ. With 6 bases removed from V and 8 bases from J, the gap between germline ends came to 16 bases. The CDR3 consists of 13 residues. The CDR3 DNA follows: TGTGCCAGCAGTCCCGACTGGCCCGAAACCCAGTACTTC. This translates into CASSPDWPETQYF. Complete variable domain (other parts from reference TRBV7-8 and TRBJ2-5): GAGVSQSPRYKVAKRGQDVALRCDPISGHVSLFWYQQALGQGPEFLTYFQNEAQLDKSGLPSDRFFAERPEGSVSTLKIQRTQQEDSAVYLCASSPDWPETQYFGPGTRLLVL.

The chain combines TRBV5-4 with TRBJ2-5, with D uncertain. Germline lookup yields CDR1 SGHNT and CDR2 YYREEE (reference sequence). This CDR3 has 14 amino acids. Trimming took 2 bases from V and 0 from J, leaving 8 bases between them. The CDR3 nucleotides are TGTGCCAGCAGCTTAGGAGATTACCAAGAGACCCAGTACTTC. Protein product: CASSLGDYQETQYF. Looking up the rest from reference TRBV5-4 and TRBJ2-5 gives the full variable domain: ETGVTQSPTHLIKTRGQQVTLRCSSQSGHNTVSWYQQALGQGPQFIFQYYREEENGRGNFPPRFSGLQFPNYSSELNVNALELDDSALYLCASSLGDYQETQYFGPGTRLLVL.

The rearrangement joins TRBV5-4 to TRBJ2-7; possible D gene TRBD2, 6 bases. The germline CDR1 and CDR2 sequences are SGHNT and YYREEE (reference sequence). The CDR3 has 15 amino acids. Trimming took off 0 bases at V and 6 bases at J, with 16 bases between the two ends. The CDR3 nucleotides are TGTGCCAGCAGCTTGGCCGGAGGAGGGGTCGGCGAGCAGTACTTC. Protein: CASSLAGGGVGEQYF.

V usage is TRBV18 and J usage is TRBJ2-2, with a possible D match to TRBD1 (6 bases). The CDR3 contains 14 residues. The germline CDR1 and CDR2 sequences are KGHSH and LQKENI. The ends were cut back, 3 bases at V and 4 bases at J, with 9 bases in the middle. The DNA for the CDR3 is TGTGCCAGCTCACCCGCAGGGGCCACCGGGGAGCTGTTTTTT. This sequence encodes CASSPAGATGELFF. Full variable domain (missing parts from reference TRBV18 and TRBJ2-2): NAGVMQNPRHLVRRRGQEARLRCSPMKGHSHVYWYRQLPEEGLKFMVYLQKENIIDESGMPKERFSAEFPKEGPSILRIQQVVRGDSAAYFCASSPAGATGELFFGEGSRLTVL.

The rearrangement joins TRBV2 to TRBJ2-1; D may be TRBD1 (6 bases). This CDR3 is built from 11 residues. The germline CDR1 and CDR2 sequences are SNHLY and FYNNEI. V was shortened by 11 bases and J by 15 bases, with 20 bases between the two germline ends. The CDR3 reads CADSGVRELFF. CDR3 DNA: TGTGCCGACTCAGGGGTTCGCGAACTGTTCTTC.

The rearrangement uses TRBV4-2 and TRBJ2-7; 9 nucleotides agree with TRBD1. J was trimmed by 0 bases and V by 3 bases; bases with no gene match: 3. Germline CDR1 is LGHNA and CDR2 is YNFKEQ. There are 15 residues in the CDR3. The CDR3 sequence: CASSHEQGASYEQYF. The CDR3 DNA follows: TGTGCCAGCAGCCATGAACAGGGGGCCTCCTACGAGCAGTACTTC.

This chain joins TRBV7-9 and TRBJ2-3; 8 nucleotides match TRBD2. This CDR3 spans 14 amino acids. Germline-derived CDR1 and CDR2 are SEHNR and FQNEAQ (reference sequence). Germline trimming cut 7 bases from V and 5 bases from J; bases unmatched to any gene: 8. CDR3 in DNA: TGTGCCAGCACCTCGGGGGGGGCAGGAGATACGCAGTATTTT. Protein sequence: CASTSGGAGDTQYF.

The V call is TRBV7-2, the J call TRBJ1-5; 7 nucleotides match TRBD1. The junction had 6 bases not matched to a gene; V was cut back by 4 bases and J by 6 bases. CDR3 length equals 14 residues. Germline CDR1 and CDR2: SGHTA and FQGNSA. This CDR3 reads CASSSTGVVQPQHF. DNA for the CDR3: TGTGCCAGCAGCTCAACAGGGGTAGTTCAGCCCCAGCATTTT.

The rearrangement uses TRBV4-1 and TRBJ1-4, with a possible D match to TRBD1 (5 bases). The CDR3 is 14 residues long. V lost 4 bases and J lost 4, with 10 bases in between. Germline values: CDR1 MGHRA, CDR2 YSYEKL. CDR3 region: CASSRQSSNEKLFF. CDR3 bases: TGCGCCAGCAGCCGACAGTCCAGTAATGAAAAACTGTTTTTT.

The rearrangement links TRBV28 to TRBJ1-2; TRBD1 matches at 8 bases. CDR3 length: 14 residues. Germline CDR1 and CDR2: MDHEN and SYDVKM. The trim removed 6 bases at V and 2 bases at J, leaving 5 bases unmatched. The CDR3 reads CASRGTGYNYGYTF. DNA of the CDR3: TGTGCCAGCAGGGGGACAGGATACAACTATGGCTACACCTTC.

This clone occurred a few times. The chain is built from TRBV19 and TRBJ2-5, with 9 bases lining up with TRBD2. This CDR3 has 16 residues. The junction had 9 bases not matched to a gene; V was cut back by 5 bases and J by 2 bases. Germline V gene sequence: CDR1 LNHDA, CDR2 SQIVND (reference sequence). The CDR3 loop reads CASSASGTSRQETQYF. The CDR3 DNA reads TGTGCCAGTAGTGCCTCCGGGACTAGCCGTCAAGAGACCCAGTACTTC.

This rearrangement joins TRBV27 to TRBJ2-7; D is unresolved. Per the germline V gene, CDR1 is MNHEY and CDR2 is SMNVEV (reference sequence). The V end was cut by 3 bases, the J end by 0 bases, with 12 bases between. The CDR3 contains 15 residues. CDR3 residues: CASSFDLDPSYEQYF. The CDR3 DNA follows: TGTGCCAGCAGTTTTGATTTAGATCCCTCCTACGAGCAGTACTTC.

J is TRBJ1-1 and V is TRBV15; 8 nucleotides line up with TRBD1. The CDR3 has 16 residues. V was pared by 1 base and J by 3 bases, with 7 bases of the junction left unmatched. Germline values: CDR1 LNHNV, CDR2 YYDKDF (reference sequence). Here the CDR3 reads CATSRGATGVDTEAFF. As DNA, the CDR3 is TGTGCCACCAGCAGAGGCGCGACAGGGGTCGACACTGAAGCTTTCTTT. The entire variable domain, with the rest obtained from reference TRBV15 and TRBJ1-1, is as follows: DAMVIQNPRYQVTQFGKPVTLSCSQTLNHNVMYWYQQKSSQAPKLLFHYYDKDFNNEADTPDNFQSRRPNTSFCFLDIRSPGLGDTAMYLCATSRGATGVDTEAFFGQGTRLTVV.

In its sample, this clone was seen once. The chain is built from TRBV19 and TRBJ1-1; 8 bases line up with TRBD1. CDR1 is LNHDA and CDR2 is SQIVND in the germline V gene (reference sequence). With V trimmed by 9 bases and J by 2 bases, 8 bases remained unmatched. The CDR3 loop spans 14 amino acids. CDR3 DNA sequence: TGTGCCAGCAAATACGGACAGGGAAACACTGAAGCTTTCTTT. Translated: CASKYGQGNTEAFF.

In the case of this clone: One junction end disagrees with the germline gene, perhaps due to a read error. The chain uses TRBV7-7 and TRBJ2-7; the match to TRBD1 covers 7 bases. Germline assignment: CDR1 SSHAT and CDR2 FNYEAQ (reference sequence). This CDR3 has 13 amino acids. In DNA, the CDR3 is TGTGCTAGCAGCGCCGGGACAGTTAACGAGCAGTACTTC. Translating it yields CASSAGTVNEQYF.

The rearrangement joins TRBV28 to TRBJ1-4; tentative D call: TRBD1 (5 bases). From germline, CDR1 is MDHEN and CDR2 SYDVKM. Trimming removed 1 base at V and 12 bases at J, with 9 bases between. The CDR3 contains 12 residues. The CDR3 protein is CASSLLGGELFF. The CDR3 nucleotides read TGTGCCAGCAGTTTATTGGGAGGGGAACTGTTTTTT.

This sequence joins TRBV5-1 and TRBJ2-2, with 8 bases identical to TRBD1. Losses at the gene ends were 2 bases for V and 1 base for J; bases not matched to a gene: 7. The germline gives CDR1 SGHRS, CDR2 YFSETQ. This CDR3 has 17 amino acids. The CDR3 protein is CASSFRQGSGNTGELFF. As DNA, the CDR3 is TGCGCCAGCAGCTTCCGACAGGGGTCGGGGAACACCGGGGAGCTGTTTTTT.

The chain combines TRBV5-1 with TRBJ1-5; D might be TRBD1 (5 bases). Trimming left V 4 bases short and J 4 bases short, with 12 bases between. Germline V lookup: CDR1 SGHRS, CDR2 YFSETQ. The CDR3 is 14 residues long. The CDR3 DNA reads TGCGCCAGCAGCCCCGACAGTTCGAATCAGCCCCAGCATTTT. Translated: CASSPDSSNQPQHF.

This chain uses TRBV7-2 with TRBJ1-5; 9 positions match TRBD1. V shed 5 bases, J shed 3 bases, and the junction held 5 bases outside the gene matches. Germline CDR1 and CDR2: SGHTA and FQGNSA. The CDR3 consists of 15 residues. The CDR3 DNA sequence: TGTGCCAGCAGCCAGGGACAGGGAGTCAATCAGCCCCAGCATTTT. Translation: CASSQGQGVNQPQHF.

This chain connects TRBV30 to TRBJ1-1; D gene ambiguous. This CDR3 is 13 amino acids long. Germline values: CDR1 GTSNPN, CDR2 SVGIG (reference sequence). Trimming took 0 bases from V and 2 from J, leaving 7 bases between them. This CDR3 is CAWSVKRNTEAFF. Written as DNA, the CDR3 is TGTGCCTGGAGTGTAAAGAGAAACACTGAAGCTTTCTTT.

The V call is TRBV14, the J call TRBJ1-1; a possible D gene is TRBD1 (6 bases). The CDR3 is 15 amino acids. V was trimmed by 2 bases and J by 0 bases, leaving 10 bases between them. Germline values: CDR1 SGHDN, CDR2 FVKESK. CDR3: CASSQTDRMNTEAFF. In DNA, the CDR3 is TGTGCCAGCAGCCAAACGGACAGAATGAACACTGAAGCTTTCTTT.

In nucleotides, the CDR3 is TGTGCCAGGTCCAGGGGGGAGAGCTCCTACGAGCAGTACTTC. This gives the protein CARSRGESSYEQYF. This chain joins TRBV6-7 and TRBJ2-7; D possibly corresponds to TRBD1 (7 bases). TRBV6-7 is an ORF, and what it does is uncertain. The CDR3 spans 14 residues. The germline V and J ends were trimmed by 9 bases and 0 bases, with 15 bases remaining between them.

The V gene is TRBV11-1, the J gene TRBJ2-5, with a possible D match to TRBD1 (5 bases). This CDR3 region has 13 residues. In germline, CDR1 is SGHAT, CDR2 FQDESV (reference sequence). Trimming removed 2 bases at V and 4 bases at J, with 8 bases between. CDR3 loop: CASSLNRGETQYF. CDR3 bases: TGTGCCAGCAGCTTAAATAGGGGAGAGACCCAGTACTTC.

This rearrangement joins TRBV5-4 to TRBJ1-2; D possibly corresponds to TRBD1 (6 bases). Trimming took off 4 bases at V and 5 bases at J, with 18 bases between the two ends. CDR1 and CDR2 (germline): SGHNT, YYREEE (reference sequence). CDR3 length: 15 amino acids. CDR3 bases: TGTGCCAGCAGCGACCCGACAGGAGAAATATATGGCTACACCTTC. Its protein product is CASSDPTGEIYGYTF.